This T cell receptor beta chain appears in the sequencing data of a study of cytomegalovirus exposure and HLA in healthy donors. Findings and limits, study-wide: Among donors in an Asian-associated ancestry cluster, a later analysis reportedly found fewer N-insertions than the approximately 700-donor mean. In an earlier analysis, in approximately 630 donors, most V segments appeared productive either ~90% or ~30% of the time.

Regarding this clone: Its antigen is not known.

PCR amplification relied on 60 Vbeta primers (plus 13 Jbeta primers). The method was immunoSEQ multiplex PCR; TCRdb's version includes in-frame clones alone and lacks a portion of them. Seen here are more than 95,000 clones, 78% observed once, and the top ten hold about 5.3%. The source is a male donor in good health and CMV-seronegative. The material sequenced was PBMCs.

CDR3 bases: TGTGCCACCAGCAGAGGGGCTAGCGGGAGCTCCTACAATGAGCAGTTCTTC. Translated, it gives CATSRGASGSSYNEQFF. The chain links TRBV15 to TRBJ2-1, with 10 nucleotides matching TRBD2. V lost 1 base to trimming and J lost 0 bases; unmatched junction nucleotides: 3. The CDR3 totals 17 residues. Germline CDR1 and CDR2: LNHNV and YYDKDF (reference sequence).